The TCR beta chain under discussion was sequenced for a study of PD-1 blockade in classical Hodgkin lymphoma. Study-level results: Although disease activity or prior therapy may be involved, causes of the repertoire differences remain undefined. Newly diagnosed patients reportedly trailed healthy donors in baseline TCR diversity.

This CDR3 has 13 amino acids. The germline V gene encodes CDR1 SEHNR and CDR2 FQNEAQ (reference sequence). V gave up 0 bases and J gave up 0 bases, with 2 bases separating them. The data were produced by immunoSEQ multiplex PCR, yet TCRdb's version contains in-frame clones alone and is incomplete. The sample carries around 16,000 clones, about 86% recorded once. The table lists this clone with a few counts. Its antigen is unknown. The sample's time point: newly diagnosed, previously untreated cHL patient sample. With magnetic negative selection, CD4+ T cells were purified from PBMCs that had been thawed. Newly diagnosed classical Hodgkin lymphoma PBMCs, still untreated, provided the comparison samples.

V gene TRBV7-9 combines with J gene TRBJ1-1; no reliable D call. Sequenced material: CD4+ T cells from blood. The sequence was obtained from a human donor with classical Hodgkin lymphoma. The CDR3 loop reads CASSLAMNTEAFF. The CDR3 DNA follows: TGTGCCAGCAGCTTAGCAATGAACACTGAAGCTTTCTTT.